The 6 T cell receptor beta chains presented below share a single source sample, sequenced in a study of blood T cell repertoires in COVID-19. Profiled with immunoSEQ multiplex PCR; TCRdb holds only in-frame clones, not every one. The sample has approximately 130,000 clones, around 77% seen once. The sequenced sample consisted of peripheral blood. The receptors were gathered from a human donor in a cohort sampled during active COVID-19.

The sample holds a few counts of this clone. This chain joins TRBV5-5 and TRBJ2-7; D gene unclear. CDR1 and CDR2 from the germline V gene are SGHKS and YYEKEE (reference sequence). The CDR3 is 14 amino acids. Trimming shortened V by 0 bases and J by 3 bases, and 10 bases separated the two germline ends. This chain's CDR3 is CASSLGRVGYEQYF. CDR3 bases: TGTGCCAGCAGCTTGGGTCGGGTCGGCTACGAGCAGTACTTC.

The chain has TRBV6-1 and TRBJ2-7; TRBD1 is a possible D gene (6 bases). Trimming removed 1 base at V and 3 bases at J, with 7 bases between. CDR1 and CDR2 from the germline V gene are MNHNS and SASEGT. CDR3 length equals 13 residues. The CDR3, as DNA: TGTGCCAGCAGTGAAGAACAGGGCTACGAGCAGTACTTC. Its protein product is CASSEEQGYEQYF.

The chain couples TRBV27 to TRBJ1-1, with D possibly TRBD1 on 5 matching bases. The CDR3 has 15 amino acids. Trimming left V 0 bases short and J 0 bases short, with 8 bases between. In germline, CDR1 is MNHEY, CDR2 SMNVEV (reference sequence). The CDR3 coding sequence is TGTGCCAGCAGTTTATCGGACACTGTGAACACTGAAGCTTTCTTT. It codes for CASSLSDTVNTEAFF.

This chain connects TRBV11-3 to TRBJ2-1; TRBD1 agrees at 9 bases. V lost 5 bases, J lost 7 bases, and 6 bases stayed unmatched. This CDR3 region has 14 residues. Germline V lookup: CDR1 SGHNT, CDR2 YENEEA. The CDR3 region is CASSPTGTGNEQFF. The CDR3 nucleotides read TGTGCCAGCAGCCCCACAGGGACAGGGAATGAGCAGTTCTTC.

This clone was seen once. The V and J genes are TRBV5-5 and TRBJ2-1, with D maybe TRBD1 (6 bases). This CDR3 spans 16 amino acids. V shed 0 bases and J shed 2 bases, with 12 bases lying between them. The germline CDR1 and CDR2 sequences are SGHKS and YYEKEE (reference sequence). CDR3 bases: TGTGCCAGCAGCTTGGGGATGGGGGCTACCTACAATGAGCAGTTCTTC. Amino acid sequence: CASSLGMGATYNEQFF.

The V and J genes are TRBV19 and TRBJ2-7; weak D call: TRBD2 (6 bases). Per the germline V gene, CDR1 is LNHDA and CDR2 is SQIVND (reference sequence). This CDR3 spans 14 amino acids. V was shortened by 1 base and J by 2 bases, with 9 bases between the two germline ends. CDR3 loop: CASSIGEAPYEQYF. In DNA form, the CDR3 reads TGTGCCAGTAGTATAGGGGAGGCCCCCTACGAGCAGTACTTC.